This passage covers 3 T cell receptor beta chains from one sample sequenced in a study of CD4+ T cells in melanoma. Using immunoSEQ multiplex PCR, the repertoire was profiled, and TCRdb retains in-frame clones only, with some absent. The sample holds about 20,000 clones, roughly 80% seen once. Specimen: cells from a culture (not recorded whether cultured in vitro). The receptors were sampled from a human donor with melanoma.

In its sample, this clone was seen a few times. The chain employs TRBV14 and TRBJ2-7, with 9 nucleotides matching TRBD2. The CDR3 is 18 amino acids. V lost 0 bases, J lost 1 base, and 10 bases stayed unmatched. In germline, CDR1 is SGHDN, CDR2 FVKESK. The CDR3 DNA sequence: TGTGCCAGCAGCCAAGAAACCCTAGCGGGGCCCATATCCTACGAGCAGTACTTC. Translating it yields CASSQETLAGPISYEQYF.

The chain has TRBV4-1 and TRBJ2-7; the D gene could be TRBD1 or TRBD2 (5 bases each). V dropped 2 bases and J dropped 0 bases, with 14 bases sitting between them. This CDR3 is built from 16 residues. The germline gives CDR1 MGHRA, CDR2 YSYEKL. Written as DNA, the CDR3 is TGCGCCAGCAGCCAACCGGGACGAAGGAACTCCTACGAGCAGTACTTC. Its protein product is CASSQPGRRNSYEQYF.

This chain links TRBV5-1 with TRBJ1-2; D remains unclear. Trimming stripped 1 base from V and 3 bases from J, with 10 bases between. This CDR3 region has 14 residues. Germline V CDR1 and CDR2: SGHRS, YFSETQ. This CDR3 is CASSLQTRDYGYTF. The DNA of the CDR3 is TGCGCCAGCAGCTTGCAAACCAGAGACTATGGCTACACCTTC.